A single sample gave rise to the 24 T cell receptor beta chains below, sequenced in a study of blood T cell repertoires in COVID-19. Here immunoSEQ multiplex PCR was the method, and the copy in TCRdb shows in-frame clones only, minus some. Found here are 340,000 or so clones, 86% of them singletons; the top ten hold approximately 4.4%. Sequencing was carried out using PBMCs or T cells enriched from blood (not recorded which). Receptors originate from a woman in her 40s with acute COVID-19.

The count of this clone is one. This chain links TRBV7-9 with TRBJ2-5; maybe TRBD2 (6 bases). The CDR3 contains 15 residues. The V end was cut by 3 bases, the J end by 3 bases, with 14 bases between. Germline lookup yields CDR1 SEHNR and CDR2 FQNEAQ (reference sequence). DNA for the CDR3: TGTGCCAGCAGCTTTGGCAGGTCGGGGGAAGAGACCCAGTACTTC. This codes for CASSFGRSGEETQYF.

This sequence joins TRBV7-2 and TRBJ1-1, with a tentative D call TRBD1 (5 bases). This CDR3 is 13 amino acids long. Germline lookup yields CDR1 SGHTA and CDR2 FQGNSA. V was shortened by 10 bases and J by 0 bases, with 12 bases between the two germline ends. In nucleotides, the CDR3 is TGTGCCACCGGCGGGGGATTGAACACTGAAGCTTTCTTT. Residues: CATGGGLNTEAFF.

This chain uses TRBV10-3 with TRBJ1-1, with a possible D match to TRBD1 (5 bases). Germline CDR1 and CDR2: ENHRY and SYGVKD. V lost 9 bases, J lost 1 base, and 15 bases lay in between. The CDR3 is 14 amino acids. The CDR3 DNA sequence: TGTGCCATACGGACACCCCTGGGGAACACTGAAGCTTTCTTT. Its translation is CAIRTPLGNTEAFF.

The chain uses TRBV7-9 and TRBJ1-6; 7 bases line up with TRBD1. The J segment lost 6 bases and the V segment lost 1 base, leaving 3 bases of the junction unmatched. This CDR3 is built from 15 residues. Germline loops: CDR1 SEHNR, CDR2 FQNEAQ (reference sequence). Here the CDR3 DNA reads TGTGCCAGCAGCTTAGACACAGGGGCTAATTCACCCCTCCACTTT. Its protein is CASSLDTGANSPLHF.

The V and J genes are TRBV5-1 and TRBJ2-6; tentatively, D is TRBD1 (5 bases). Per germline, CDR1 SGHRS and CDR2 YFSETQ. Deletions cut 1 base from V and 0 bases from J, with 8 bases between. The CDR3 runs 16 residues. In DNA, the CDR3 is TGCGCCAGCAGCTTGTTTCAGGGCTCTGGGGCCAACGTCCTGACTTTC. Translated: CASSLFQGSGANVLTF.

This clone was observed once. This chain joins TRBV7-9 and TRBJ2-1, with D perhaps TRBD2 (6 bases). This CDR3 contains 17 residues. V lost 2 bases, J lost 7 bases, and 21 bases lay in between. Germline assignment: CDR1 SEHNR and CDR2 FQNEAQ (reference sequence). CDR3 sequence reads: CASSLLSYREKENEQFF. DNA for the CDR3: TGTGCCAGCAGCTTACTGTCGTATCGGGAGAAGGAGAATGAGCAGTTCTTC.

The sample holds one count of this clone. The V and J genes are TRBV5-1 and TRBJ1-5, with D perhaps TRBD1 (5 bases). V was trimmed by 4 bases and J by 2 bases, leaving 10 bases between them. Germline loops: CDR1 SGHRS, CDR2 YFSETQ. This CDR3 has 14 amino acids. The CDR3 region has the DNA TGCGCCAGCAGCCCCGCGGGGGGCAATCAGCCCCAGCATTTT. Amino acids: CASSPAGGNQPQHF.

The V call is TRBV6-9, the J call TRBJ1-4; D is unresolved. This CDR3 contains 14 residues. The V and J ends lost 5 bases and 8 bases respectively, with 15 bases between them. CDR1 and CDR2 from the germline V gene are MNHGY and SVAAGI. CDR3 loop: CASSGRPATEKLFF. The CDR3 region has the DNA TGTGCCAGCAGTGGGAGACCCGCCACGGAAAAACTGTTTTTT.

V gene TRBV19 combines with J gene TRBJ1-5; 9 nucleotides agree with TRBD1. Germline CDR1 and CDR2: LNHDA and SQIVND (reference sequence). V lost 5 bases to trimming and J lost 5 bases; unmatched junction nucleotides: 4. The CDR3 extends over 14 amino acids. This chain's CDR3 is CASSLGTGYQPQHF. CDR3 nucleotide sequence: TGTGCCAGTAGTCTTGGGACAGGGTATCAGCCCCAGCATTTT.

This sequence joins TRBV28 and TRBJ2-7; TRBD2 matches 9 bases. V trimming: 2 bases; J trimming: 0 bases; junction bases outside the gene matches: 2. Germline V CDR1 and CDR2: MDHEN, SYDVKM. The CDR3 has 15 amino acids. The CDR3 DNA is TGTGCCAGCAGTTTAACTAGCGGGCACTCCTACGAGCAGTACTTC. It specifies CASSLTSGHSYEQYF. Supplemented by reference TRBV28 and TRBJ2-7, the full variable domain reads DVKVTQSSRYLVKRTGEKVFLECVQDMDHENMFWYRQDPGLGLRLIYFSYDVKMKEKGDIPEGYSVSREKKERFSLILESASTNQTSMYLCASSLTSGHSYEQYFGPGTRLTVT.

The table lists this clone with a count of one. The V call is TRBV9, the J call TRBJ2-3; D is ambiguous. V lost 0 bases and J lost 6, with 2 bases in between. The CDR3 consists of 11 residues. Germline V lookup: CDR1 SGDLS, CDR2 YYNGEE. The CDR3: CASSVADTQYF. CDR3 coding DNA: TGTGCCAGCAGCGTAGCGGATACGCAGTATTTT. The full variable domain, rest sourced from reference TRBV9 and TRBJ2-3, is DSGVTQTPKHLITATGQRVTLRCSPRSGDLSVYWYQQSLDQGLQFLIQYYNGEERAKGNILERFSAQQFPDLHSELNLSSLELGDSALYFCASSVADTQYFGPGTRLTVL.

This sequence joins TRBV5-4 and TRBJ2-7, with D tentatively TRBD1 (6 bases). V was trimmed by 1 base and J by 5 bases, leaving 10 bases between them. The CDR3 loop spans 13 amino acids. CDR1 is SGHNT, CDR2 YYREEE, per germline (reference sequence). The CDR3 loop reads CASSLTGIDEQYF. As DNA, the CDR3 is TGTGCCAGCAGCTTGACAGGGATTGACGAGCAGTACTTC.

J is TRBJ2-7 and V is TRBV7-2; 8 bases match TRBD2. The trim removed 1 base at V and 6 bases at J, leaving 8 bases unmatched. Per the germline V gene, CDR1 is SGHTA and CDR2 is FQGNSA. The CDR3 consists of 15 residues. Here the CDR3 DNA reads TGTGCCAGCAGCTTAGAGGATCTAGCGGGTTCCGAGCAGTACTTC. This codes for CASSLEDLAGSEQYF.

The rearrangement uses TRBV18 and TRBJ1-4, with D hard to call. Germline CDR1 and CDR2: KGHSH and LQKENI. Between the trimmed V and J ends, which lost 2 bases and 3 bases, there was a span of 13 bases. The CDR3 runs to 16 residues. CDR3 sequence (DNA): TGTGCCAGCTCACCAATATCAGGATCGGCTAATGAAAAACTGTTTTTT. Translating gives CASSPISGSANEKLFF. The full variable domain, completed using reference TRBV18 and TRBJ1-4, is NAGVMQNPRHLVRRRGQEARLRCSPMKGHSHVYWYRQLPEEGLKFMVYLQKENIIDESGMPKERFSAEFPKEGPSILRIQQVVRGDSAAYFCASSPISGSANEKLFFGSGTQLSVL.

J is TRBJ1-3 and V is TRBV18; 7 nucleotides line up with TRBD1. Germline V gene sequence: CDR1 KGHSH, CDR2 LQKENI. The CDR3 contains 15 residues. Trimming at V came to 2 bases and at J to 8 bases, leaving 9 bases not matched to a gene. The CDR3 nucleotides are TGTGCCAGCTCACCAGGGCGACAGGGACGGGACACCATATATTTT. This gives the protein CASSPGRQGRDTIYF.

V usage is TRBV5-6 and J usage is TRBJ1-2; the D gene is possibly TRBD1 (6 bases). Trimming removed 4 bases from V and 7 bases from J, with 17 bases in between. The CDR3 contains 14 residues. Germline loops: CDR1 SGHDT, CDR2 YYEEEE. The CDR3 DNA follows: TGTGCCAGCAGCACCACTCACAGGGCGGCTGGCTACACCTTC. Its protein product is CASSTTHRAAGYTF.

V gene TRBV5-4 combines with J gene TRBJ1-1; no firm D call. The germline gives CDR1 SGHNT, CDR2 YYREEE (reference sequence). V was shortened by 0 bases and J by 0 bases, with 9 bases between the two germline ends. CDR3 size: 15 residues. The CDR3 here is CASSLAARMNTEAFF. DNA for the CDR3: TGTGCCAGCAGCTTGGCCGCCAGGATGAACACTGAAGCTTTCTTT.

The rearrangement joins TRBV7-9 to TRBJ1-2; 10 bases agree with TRBD1. Trimming cost V 5 bases and J 2 bases; bases outside gene matches: 5. Germline V gene data show CDR1 as SEHNR and CDR2 as FQNEAQ (reference sequence). The CDR3 is 15 residues long. The CDR3 DNA is TGTGCCAGCAGCAAAGGACAGGGGGAAAACTATGGCTACACCTTC. Protein: CASSKGQGENYGYTF.

The chain combines TRBV11-3 with TRBJ2-1; 12 positions match TRBD2. Germline CDR1 and CDR2: SGHNT and YENEEA. Germline trimming cut 5 bases from V and 4 bases from J; bases unmatched to any gene: 6. This CDR3 region has 16 residues. CDR3 residues: CASSPRTSGEYNEQFF. The CDR3 nucleotides read TGTGCCAGCAGCCCCCGGACTAGCGGGGAGTACAATGAGCAGTTCTTC.

The chain couples TRBV24-1 to TRBJ1-5; TRBD1 matches 7 bases. Germline V CDR1 and CDR2: KGHDR, SFDVKD. The CDR3 extends over 15 amino acids. Germline trimming cut 4 bases from V and 6 bases from J; bases unmatched to any gene: 8. The CDR3, as DNA: TGTGCCACCAGTGACTCGACAGGGTCTTTTCAGCCCCAGCATTTT. Translation gives CATSDSTGSFQPQHF.

This clone was counted a single time. This chain links TRBV5-1 with TRBJ1-6; tentatively, D is TRBD1 (5 bases). CDR3 length: 15 residues. Trimming pared 4 bases from V and 7 bases from J, leaving 15 bases between. The V gene's germline CDR1 is SGHRS and CDR2 YFSETQ. The CDR3 region has the DNA TGCGCCAGCAGCCCGACCCAGGGCTTAAATTCACCCCTCCACTTT. This sequence encodes CASSPTQGLNSPLHF.

The rearrangement joins TRBV7-9 to TRBJ2-3, with a possible D match to TRBD2 (5 bases). This CDR3 is built from 14 residues. The germline V and J ends were trimmed by 5 bases and 2 bases, with 11 bases remaining between them. The germline V gene encodes CDR1 SEHNR and CDR2 FQNEAQ (reference sequence). CDR3 DNA: TGTGCCAGCAGCCCAGAGGGATACACAGATACGCAGTATTTT. Protein sequence: CASSPEGYTDTQYF. Filled out from reference TRBV7-9 and TRBJ2-3, the complete variable domain reads DTGVSQNPRHKITKRGQNVTFRCDPISEHNRLYWYRQTLGQGPEFLTYFQNEAQLEKSRLLSDRFSAERPKGSFSTLEIQRTEQGDSAMYLCASSPEGYTDTQYFGPGTRLTVL.

The V call is TRBV27, the J call TRBJ1-1, with 8 bases identical to TRBD1. The CDR3 covers 13 residues. With V trimmed by 6 bases and J by 7 bases, 7 bases remained unmatched. From germline, CDR1 is MNHEY and CDR2 SMNVEV (reference sequence). The CDR3 DNA follows: TGTGCCAGCAGCCCCAGGGACAGGAATGAAGCTTTCTTT. Protein sequence: CASSPRDRNEAFF.

V is TRBV7-2 and J is TRBJ2-4, with D unresolved. This CDR3 comprises 15 residues. In germline, CDR1 is SGHTA, CDR2 FQGNSA. Trimming shortened V by 5 bases and J by 7 bases, and 18 bases separated the two germline ends. CDR3 amino acids: CASSQSQTGTNIQYF. The CDR3 DNA is TGTGCCAGCAGCCAATCCCAGACTGGCACCAACATTCAGTACTTC.